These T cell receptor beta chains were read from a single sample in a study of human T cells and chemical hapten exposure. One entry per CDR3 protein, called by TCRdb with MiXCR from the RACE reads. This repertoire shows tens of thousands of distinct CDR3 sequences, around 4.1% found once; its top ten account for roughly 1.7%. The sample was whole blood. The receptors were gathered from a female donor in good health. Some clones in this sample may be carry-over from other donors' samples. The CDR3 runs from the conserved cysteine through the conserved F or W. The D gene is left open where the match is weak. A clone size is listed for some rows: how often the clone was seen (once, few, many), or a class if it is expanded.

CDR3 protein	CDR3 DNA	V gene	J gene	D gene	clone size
CASSLVLGGSVMKTGELFF	TGTGCCAGCAGCTTAGTCCTAGGGGGAAGTGTGATGAAAACCGGGGAGCTGTTTTTT	TRBV7-9	TRBJ2-2	.	many
CASSPPSEGSSPLHF	TGTGCCAGCTCACCACCGTCCGAGGGCTCCTCACCCCTCCACTTT	TRBV18	TRBJ1-6	.	.
CASSPRSLTPLHF	TGTGCCAGCAGCCCCCGATCCTTAACACCCCTCCACTTT	TRBV6-5	TRBJ1-6	.	many
CASSYSGSGELFF	TGTGCCAGCAGTTACTCCGGCTCCGGGGAGCTGTTTTTT	TRBV6-2/TRBV6-3	TRBJ2-2	.	many
CASSQVSGISEKLFF	TGTGCCAGCAGCCAAGTTTCGGGGATTAGTGAAAAACTGTTTTTT	TRBV3-1	TRBJ1-4	.	many
CAAVIAPDTQYF	TGTGCCGCCGTCATAGCTCCAGATACGCAGTATTTT	TRBV12-3/TRBV12-4	TRBJ2-3	.	many
CSAREQLNTEAFF	TGCAGTGCTAGAGAACAGTTGAACACTGAAGCTTTCTTT	TRBV20-1	TRBJ1-1	.	many
CASSGRLAGSTDTQYF	TGTGCCAGCAGTGGTCGACTAGCGGGAAGCACAGATACGCAGTATTTT	TRBV25-1	TRBJ2-3	TRBD2	many
CASSYSFATNTEAFF	TGTGCCAGCAGTTACTCGTTTGCAACCAACACTGAAGCTTTCTTT	TRBV6-5	TRBJ1-1	.	many
CASSLSGPYGYTF	TGTGCCAGCAGCTTATCAGGGCCCTATGGCTACACCTTC	TRBV7-9	TRBJ1-2	.	many
CASSSGTGRYEQYF	TGTGCCAGTAGTTCCGGGACAGGGCGCTACGAGCAGTACTTC	TRBV19	TRBJ2-7	TRBD1	.
CASSLRGTPNYGYTF	TGTGCCAGCAGTTTACGGGGAACCCCTAACTATGGCTACACCTTC	TRBV12-3/TRBV12-4	TRBJ1-2	.	many
CASSLQSPNTQYF	TGCGCCAGCAGTCTCCAGAGCCCCAATACGCAGTATTTT	TRBV5-1	TRBJ2-3	.	many